The rows below give T cell receptor beta chains drawn from one sample of a study of blood T cells in healthy people across ages. TCRdb re-derived calls from the 5' RACE reads in MiXCR, one entry per CDR3 protein. Of 540,000 or so distinct CDR3 sequences detected, 40% to 55% appear once; the ten largest clones hold 20% to 25%. The sequencing sample was made of blood. The receptors originated from a man older than 75 in good health. Each CDR3 is given with its conserved first and last residue. Each record gives: D gene, clone size, V gene, J gene, CDR3 protein, CDR3 DNA. The D gene is left open where the match is weak. The size of a clone is reported for some rows only, either as once, few or many, or as a class for expanded clones.

-	-	TRBV28	TRBJ2-2	CASSLLFSTGRSTGELFF	TGTGCCAGCAGCTTACTCTTCTCGACAGGGAGGTCAACCGGGGAGCTGTTTTTT
-	-	TRBV4-2	TRBJ1-5	CASSQEGRQVVNQPQHF	TGTGCCAGCAGCCAAGAGGGTAGGCAGGTCGTTAATCAGCCCCAGCATTTT
-	-	TRBV20-1	TRBJ1-2	CRGRGGYTF	TGCAGAGGGAGGGGTGGCTACACCTTC
-	-	TRBV5-1	TRBJ2-3	CASSLGATVTDTQYF	TGCGCCAGCAGCTTGGGAGCCACAGTCACAGATACGCAGTATTTT
-	few	TRBV29-1	TRBJ1-2	CSVEVTGRSGYTF	TGCAGCGTTGAAGTAACAGGGCGATCAGGCTACACCTTC
-	-	TRBV20-1	TRBJ2-1	CSARGGAGEQFF	TGCAGTGCTAGAGGGGGGGCCGGTGAGCAGTTCTTC
TRBD2	-	TRBV11-2	TRBJ2-3	CASSLAAGLLDTQYF	TGTGCCAGCAGCTTAGCAGCGGGGCTTTTAGATACGCAGTATTTT
-	-	TRBV29-1	TRBJ2-1	CSLRGVSNNEQFF	TGCAGCCTGAGGGGGGTCTCGAACAATGAGCAGTTCTTC
-	-	TRBV20-1	TRBJ2-1	CSASVSGGEYGEQFF	TGCAGTGCTAGCGTCTCAGGGGGGGAATACGGTGAGCAGTTCTTC
-	few	TRBV6-1	TRBJ1-6	CASSEKGVYNSPLHF	TGTGCCAGCAGTGAAAAGGGGGTGTATAATTCACCCCTCCACTTT
TRBD2	-	TRBV3-1	TRBJ2-5	CASSPHGAGGGNEQYF	TGTGCCAGCAGCCCTCACGGGGCGGGAGGAGGTAATGAGCAGTACTTC
-	-	TRBV29-1	TRBJ2-7	CSVDSGASYEQYF	TGCAGCGTTGACTCCGGGGCATCCTACGAGCAGTACTTC
-	-	TRBV7-9	TRBJ2-7	CASSLGAQAYEQYF	TGTGCCAGCAGCTTAGGCGCTCAGGCCTACGAGCAGTACTTC
-	-	TRBV9	TRBJ2-5	CASSPQTLPRETQYF	TGTGCCAGCAGCCCCCAGACACTTCCTAGGGAGACCCAGTACTTC
-	-	TRBV21-1	TRBJ1-2	CASTPWMIGLRYTF	TGTGCCAGCACTCCATGGATGATCGGGCTCCGCTACACCTTC
TRBD2	many	TRBV7-9	TRBJ2-3	CASSSRGVDTDTQYF	TGTGCCAGCAGCTCTCGGGGGGTCGACACAGATACGCAGTATTTT
TRBD2	-	TRBV27	TRBJ2-1	CASSSLRAGVVNEQFF	TGTGCCAGCAGTTCCCTCCGGGCGGGAGTGGTCAATGAGCAGTTCTTC
-	-	TRBV29-1	TRBJ2-5	CSVDGGSETQYF	TGCAGCGTTGATGGAGGGAGCGAGACCCAGTACTTC
-	-	TRBV20-1	TRBJ2-7	CSTRDLYEQYF	TGCAGTACTAGAGACCTCTACGAGCAGTACTTC
TRBD1	-	TRBV4-3	TRBJ2-1	CASSQFGQGVNEQFF	TGCGCCAGCAGCCAATTCGGACAGGGGGTCAATGAGCAGTTCTTC
-	-	TRBV7-8	TRBJ2-5	CASSRWTEETQYF	TGTGCCAGCAGCAGATGGACAGAAGAGACCCAGTACTTC
TRBD1	once	TRBV6-2/TRBV6-3	TRBJ2-1	CASSPTDRGAGEQFF	TGTGCCAGCAGCCCCACTGACAGGGGGGCGGGTGAGCAGTTCTTC
-	-	TRBV12-3/TRBV12-4	TRBJ1-6	CASSFGSYNSPLHF	TGTGCCAGCAGTTTTGGCAGTTATAATTCACCCCTCCACTTT
-	-	TRBV6-1	TRBJ2-7	CASSERWAGEQYF	TGTGCCAGCAGTGAAAGGTGGGCAGGCGAGCAGTACTTC
-	-	TRBV27	TRBJ2-1	CASSPGYKVESYNEQFF	TGTGCCAGCAGTCCGGGGTATAAGGTGGAATCCTACAATGAGCAGTTCTTC